This paragraph reports one T cell receptor (beta chain). Its specificity is not known. The data originate from a study of identical twins. Study conclusions and caveats: Conclusions were based on cross-sectional statistical analysis, without following the same donors. Out-of-frame alpha sequences common to twins exhibited a surplus of low generation probability. The more abundant beta clonotypes in cord blood had fewer insertions, and memory repertoires did not show this.

Template switching, a step in the protocol, added a universal primer site, and cDNA carried unique molecular identifiers. TCRdb analysed the 5' RACE reads with MiXCR anew, one entry per CDR3 protein. The sample shows more than 650,000 distinct CDR3 sequences, roughly 6% of them seen only once. The source is a man aged 18 to 29 in good health. The sample consisted of naive T cells sorted from blood.

The CDR3 loop is CASSSGDQETQYF. The CDR3 DNA is TGCGCCAGTAGTAGCGGGGATCAAGAGACCCAGTACTTC. The gene calls are TRBV5-1 and TRBJ2-5; 8 bases are a match to TRBD2. The CDR3 is 13 amino acids. The germline gives CDR1 SGHRS, CDR2 YFSETQ. The V segment lost 8 bases and the J segment 2 bases; nucleotides outside the gene matches: 5. The full variable domain, in which reference TRBV5-1 and TRBJ2-5 provide the parts outside the CDR3, is KAGVTQTPRYLIKTRGQQVTLSCSPISGHRSVSWYQQTPGQGLQFLFEYFSETQRNKGNFPGRFSGRQFSNSRSEMNVSTLELGDSALYLCASSSGDQETQYFGPGTRLLVL.